The rows below give T cell receptor beta chains drawn from one sample of a study of blood T cell repertoires in COVID-19. TCRdb keeps only in-frame clones here, not all; method: immunoSEQ multiplex PCR. The sample lists some 170,000 clones, around 80% occurring once. Source material: peripheral blood. These receptors originate from a woman aged 40 to 49 with COVID-19, enrolled during active disease. Both conserved end residues are part of each CDR3. The order of the fields is D gene, V gene, J gene, clone size, CDR3 protein, CDR3 DNA. A D gene is named only where the DNA matches it firmly. Size values are once, few and many counts, or a class for expanded clones, and some rows have none.

D: TRBD1
V: TRBV5-1
J: TRBJ2-2
size: .
CDR3: CASRLTLRTGLGTGELFF
DNA: TGCGCCAGCAGGTTAACTCTAAGGACAGGCTTAGGCACCGGGGAGCTGTTTTTT

D: TRBD2
V: TRBV10-2
J: TRBJ2-7
size: .
CDR3: CASRSSGISYEQYF
DNA: TGCGCCAGCAGGTCCAGCGGGATCTCCTACGAGCAGTACTTC

D: .
V: TRBV28
J: TRBJ1-1
size: few
CDR3: CASSFHPGNTEAFF
DNA: TGTGCCAGCAGTTTTCATCCAGGGAACACTGAAGCTTTCTTT

D: .
V: TRBV27
J: TRBJ2-1
size: .
CDR3: CASTVSPSGNEQFF
DNA: TGTGCCAGCACCGTAAGCCCCTCGGGGAATGAGCAGTTCTTC

D: .
V: TRBV6-4
J: TRBJ1-1
size: once
CDR3: CASGGEDGTEAFF
DNA: TGTGCCAGCGGGGGGGAGGACGGGACTGAAGCTTTCTTT

D: .
V: TRBV5-1
J: TRBJ2-5
size: once
CDR3: CASSLSTEETQYF
DNA: TGCGCCAGCAGCTTGTCGACAGAAGAGACCCAGTACTTC

D: .
V: TRBV12-5
J: TRBJ1-3
size: .
CDR3: CASGRGITGNTIYF
DNA: TGTGCTAGTGGTAGAGGGATTACTGGAAACACCATATATTTT

D: .
V: TRBV19
J: TRBJ2-6
size: few
CDR3: CATKGGSGANVLTF
DNA: TGTGCTACCAAGGGAGGCTCTGGGGCCAACGTCCTGACTTTC

D: TRBD1
V: TRBV27
J: TRBJ2-7
size: .
CDR3: CASNRGGQGAYEQYF
DNA: TGTGCCAGCAACCGAGGGGGACAGGGGGCCTACGAGCAGTACTTC

D: .
V: TRBV20-1
J: TRBJ1-2
size: .
CDR3: CSAPLGYTF
DNA: TGCAGTGCCCCCCTGGGCTACACCTTC

D: TRBD1
V: TRBV10-1
J: TRBJ2-7
size: .
CDR3: CASSSGTGVHEQYF
DNA: TGCGCCAGCAGTTCCGGGACAGGGGTCCACGAGCAGTACTTC